What follows are 32 T cell receptor beta chains derived from one specimen sequenced in a study of breast tumors, draining lymph nodes, adjacent tissues. The lymph nodes were axillary draining lymph nodes from breast cancer patients. TCRdb processed the multiplex PCR reads anew with MiXCR; each CDR3 protein has one entry. This table holds about 200,000 distinct CDR3 sequences, around 29% found once. Sequencing input: axillary lymph node tissue. Source of these receptors: a female donor with breast cancer. Some clones in this sample may be carry-over from other donors' samples.

This clonotype was counted ten times or more. This chain links TRBV3-1 with TRBJ1-4, with 9 bases that match TRBD1. J lost 7 bases, V lost 3 bases, and 6 bases had no gene match. Germline CDR1 LGHDT, CDR2 YNNKEL (reference sequence). The CDR3 totals 15 residues. This CDR3 is CASSHRDREGEKLFF. CDR3 DNA sequence: TGTGCCAGCAGCCACCGGGACAGGGAAGGTGAAAAACTGTTTTTT.

Regarding this clonotype: No conserved phenylalanine or tryptophan ends this CDR3, so it is likely a read error. This sequence joins TRBV7-2 and TRBJ2-7; tentative D call: TRBD2 (6 bases). The germline gives CDR1 SGHTA, CDR2 FQGNSA. The V end lost 0 bases, the J end lost 1 base, and 13 bases lay between the germline ends. The CDR3 runs 16 residues. The CDR3 spells CASSLAPSEISYEQYL. In nucleotides, the CDR3 is TGTGCCAGCAGCTTAGCTCCTAGCGAGATTTCCTACGAGCAGTACCTC.

This clonotype was recorded at least ten times. This chain links TRBV29-1 with TRBJ2-1; D unresolved. The CDR3 sequence is 11 residues long. Germline CDR1 SQVTM, CDR2 ANQGSEA. V lost 4 bases and J lost 3, with 4 bases in between. The CDR3 region has the DNA TGCAGCGTTGTTAGCTACAATGAGCAGTTCTTC. The encoded protein is CSVVSYNEQFF.

In this sample, this clonotype turned up many times. CDR3 residues: CASRRDLTSTDTQYF. The CDR3 DNA reads TGTGCCAGCAGGAGGGACCTCACTAGCACAGATACGCAGTATTTT. The rearrangement links TRBV6-1 to TRBJ2-3; D may correspond to TRBD1 or TRBD2 (5 bases each). This CDR3 is 15 amino acids long. Germline assignment: CDR1 MNHNS and CDR2 SASEGT. V lost 6 bases and J 0 bases, leaving 13 bases between the germline ends.

This clonotype was picked up many times. The V call is TRBV9, the J call TRBJ1-2; no firm D call. This CDR3 contains 13 residues. With 0 bases removed from V and 4 bases from J, the gap between germline ends came to 7 bases. Germline V gene lookup returns CDR1 SGDLS and CDR2 YYNGEE. The CDR3 DNA follows: TGTGCCAGCAGCGTAGAAGGCCGCTATGGCTACACCTTC. As protein: CASSVEGRYGYTF.

This clonotype was recorded a few times. The CDR3 carries no conserved terminal phenylalanine or tryptophan, so it likely arises from a read error. The J gene is TRBJ1-2, the V gene TRBV6-5, with no clear D. The germline V gene encodes CDR1 MNHEY and CDR2 SVGAGI. V shed 2 bases and J shed 5 bases, with 9 bases lying between them. This CDR3 is 13 amino acids long. CDR3 nucleotides: TGTGCCAGCAGTTACGGGCGGCTTTATGGCTACACCCTC. Translated, it gives CASSYGRLYGYTL.

V and J are TRBV4-2 and TRBJ1-5; the match to TRBD1 covers 7 bases. CDR1 and CDR2 from the germline V gene are LGHNA and YNFKEQ. Trimming took 0 bases from V and 2 from J; bases not matched to a gene: 4. The CDR3 loop spans 16 amino acids. CDR3 in DNA: TGTGCCAGCAGCCAAGATAGACAGGGCGGCAATCAGCCCCAGCATTTT. It codes for CASSQDRQGGNQPQHF.

This clonotype was counted ten times or more. The J gene is TRBJ2-1, the V gene TRBV3-1; TRBD1 matches at 9 bases. From germline, CDR1 is LGHDT and CDR2 YNNKEL (reference sequence). The CDR3 consists of 15 residues. The V gene end was trimmed by 1 base and the J gene end by 8 bases; junction bases not matched to a gene: 6. CDR3 DNA sequence: TGTGCCAGCAGCCAAGGACAGGGGGGACAGGATGAGCAGTTCTTC. It translates to CASSQGQGGQDEQFF.

This clonotype is a singleton in its sample. The V gene is TRBV5-1, the J gene TRBJ1-2; 7 bases match TRBD1. The CDR3 has 14 residues. Germline CDR1 reads SGHRS; CDR2 reads YFSETQ. The ends lost 4 bases at V and 4 bases at J; junction bases unmatched: 7. The CDR3 reads CASSQRQGFYGYTF. The CDR3 nucleotides read TGCGCCAGCAGCCAACGACAGGGTTTCTATGGCTACACCTTC. The full variable domain, its missing parts supplied by reference TRBV5-1 and TRBJ1-2, is KAGVTQTPRYLIKTRGQQVTLSCSPISGHRSVSWYQQTPGQGLQFLFEYFSETQRNKGNFPGRFSGRQFSNSRSEMNVSTLELGDSALYLCASSQRQGFYGYTFGSGTRLTVV.

The chain combines TRBV12-3 or TRBV12-4 with TRBJ1-2; no reliable D call. The length of the CDR3 is 12 residues. Trimming stripped 5 bases from V and 0 bases from J, with 4 bases between. CDR3 sequence reads: CASSRTNYGYTF. CDR3 bases: TGTGCCAGCAGTCGAACTAACTATGGCTACACCTTC.

The CDR3 DNA follows: TGCAGTGCCGCCCGCGGGACAGGGGGCCAAGGAAATTCACCCCTCCACTTT. This encodes CSAARGTGGQGNSPLHF. The chain links TRBV20-1 to TRBJ1-6; TRBD1 agrees at 12 bases. The trim removed 6 bases at V and 7 bases at J, leaving 13 bases unmatched. CDR3 length equals 17 residues. Germline V gene lookup returns CDR1 DFQATT and CDR2 SNEGSKA (reference sequence).

This clonotype was counted at least ten times. The chain is built from TRBV4-1 and TRBJ2-1, with TRBD1 matching over 9 bases. The ends lost 5 bases at V and 6 bases at J; junction bases unmatched: 11. CDR1 and CDR2 (germline): MGHRA, YSYEKL. The CDR3 loop spans 16 amino acids. CDR3 residues: CASSTTGGQGFNEQFF. For the CDR3, the DNA is TGCGCCAGCAGCACAACCGGGGGACAGGGTTTCAATGAGCAGTTCTTC.

Concerning this clonotype: It may be a read error: a sequence one base away is much more abundant. The chain couples TRBV5-8 to TRBJ2-3; D uncertain. V lost 3 bases, J lost 4 bases, and 15 bases lay in between. The CDR3 loop spans 15 amino acids. Per germline, CDR1 SGHTS and CDR2 YDEGEE. The CDR3 region has the DNA TGTGCCAGCAGCTCGGCTGGCGGAAGCTCAGATACGCAGTATTTT. Encoded protein: CASSSAGGSSDTQYF.

The chain joins TRBV6-4 to TRBJ1-5, with 10 bases lining up with TRBD1. V lost 4 bases to trimming and J lost 4 bases; unmatched junction nucleotides: 4. This CDR3 region has 15 residues. Germline V CDR1 and CDR2: MRHNA, SNTAGT. For the CDR3, the DNA is TGTGCCAGCAGTGGGGGGACAGGGGATAATCAGCCCCAGCATTTT. Translation gives CASSGGTGDNQPQHF.

About this clonotype: At one end the junction does not follow the germline gene, possibly because of a read error. The chain recombines TRBV2 with TRBJ1-1, with D maybe TRBD1 (6 bases). The V gene's germline CDR1 is SNHLY and CDR2 FYNNEI. The CDR3 runs 15 residues. The CDR3 region is CASSLRRGGNTKAFF. The CDR3 DNA follows: TGTGCCAGCAGCTTGCGCAGGGGAGGGAACACTAAAGCTTTCTTT.

CDR3 DNA: TGTGCCAGCAGTCTTAGCGCTGCCTATGGCTACACCTTC. Protein product: CASSLSAAYGYTF. The chain is built from TRBV7-9 and TRBJ1-2; D ambiguous. Trimming took 6 bases from V and 4 from J, leaving 12 bases between them. Germline V gene sequence: CDR1 SEHNR, CDR2 FQNEAQ (reference sequence). This CDR3 region has 13 residues. Full variable domain (rest looked up from reference TRBV7-9 and TRBJ1-2): DTGVSQNPRHKITKRGQNVTFRCDPISEHNRLYWYRQTLGQGPEFLTYFQNEAQLEKSRLLSDRFSAERPKGSFSTLEIQRTEQGDSAMYLCASSLSAAYGYTFGSGTRLTVV.

This sequence joins TRBV11-3 and TRBJ2-3; D possibly corresponds to TRBD2 (6 bases). Germline V gene lookup returns CDR1 SGHNT and CDR2 YENEEA. The CDR3 covers 16 residues. V dropped 5 bases and J dropped 5 bases, with 20 bases sitting between them. The CDR3 protein is CASSQEASWGLDTQYF. Written as DNA, the CDR3 is TGTGCCAGCAGCCAGGAAGCCTCTTGGGGACTAGATACGCAGTATTTT.

This clonotype was counted at least ten times. This sequence joins TRBV10-3 and TRBJ2-3; no reliable D call. CDR3 length: 13 residues. Germline CDR1 and CDR2: ENHRY and SYGVKD. Trimming left V 2 bases short and J 0 bases short, with 3 bases between. CDR3 nucleotide sequence: TGTGCCATCAGTGAGAGTAGCACAGATACGCAGTATTTT. Translating it yields CAISESSTDTQYF.

The table lists this clonotype with many counts. The J gene is TRBJ2-1, the V gene TRBV7-2, with no clear D. CDR1 SGHTA and CDR2 FQGNSA come from the germline V gene. The CDR3 sequence is 15 residues long. V was shortened by 3 bases and J by 0 bases, with 9 bases between the two germline ends. Here the CDR3 DNA reads TGTGCCAGCAGCTTCCGGCGGAGCTCCTACAATGAGCAGTTCTTC. Translating gives CASSFRRSSYNEQFF.

Worth noting for this clonotype: Possible read error: a much larger clone is one base away. V is TRBV5-6 and J is TRBJ2-5; D gene uncertain. Trimming pared 4 bases from V and 5 bases from J, leaving 18 bases between. Germline V gene data show CDR1 as SGHDT and CDR2 as YYEEEE. The CDR3 runs 15 residues. The CDR3 loop reads CASSASGPVGETQYF. The CDR3 nucleotides read TGTGCCAGCAGCGCATCCGGCCCCGTGGGGGAGACCCAGTACTTC.

Many counts were recorded for this clonotype. V is TRBV19 and J is TRBJ2-5; possibly TRBD1 or TRBD2 for D (5 bases each). The CDR3 spans 14 residues. Germline assignment: CDR1 LNHDA and CDR2 SQIVND (reference sequence). Deletions cut 3 bases from V and 4 bases from J, with 12 bases between. CDR3: CASSMGELGETQYF. CDR3 nucleotides: TGTGCCAGTAGTATGGGGGAGCTCGGAGAGACCCAGTACTTC.

This chain connects TRBV15 to TRBJ1-3, with 7 positions matching TRBD1. Germline-derived CDR1 and CDR2 are LNHNV and YYDKDF (reference sequence). Trimming removed 1 base from V and 5 bases from J; junction bases left unmatched: 8. The CDR3 runs 16 residues. In DNA, the CDR3 is TGTGCCACCAGCAGAGGGGACCGACAGGGACGAAACACCATATATTTT. This codes for CATSRGDRQGRNTIYF.

The genes are TRBV29-1 and TRBJ2-7; 10 nucleotides align to TRBD1. CDR3 length: 15 amino acids. Germline V lookup: CDR1 SQVTM, CDR2 ANQGSEA. V was pared by 5 bases and J by 1 base, with 8 bases of the junction left unmatched. CDR3 sequence (DNA): TGCAGCGTTAGTGTTGGGGACAGGGGATCCTACGAGCAGTACTTC. It yields the protein CSVSVGDRGSYEQYF.

This clonotype was counted ten times or more. The rearrangement joins TRBV7-2 to TRBJ2-1; 13 nucleotides match TRBD2. The CDR3 spans 18 residues. Germline CDR1 SGHTA, CDR2 FQGNSA. The J segment lost 1 base and the V segment lost 4 bases, leaving 7 bases of the junction unmatched. DNA of the CDR3: TGTGCCAGCAGCTACTCGCGGACTAGCGGGGGATCCTACAATGAGCAGTTCTTC. Its protein is CASSYSRTSGGSYNEQFF.

This clonotype was counted many times. This chain uses TRBV5-6 with TRBJ2-5; tentatively, D is TRBD2 (6 bases). Trimming stripped 0 bases from V and 5 bases from J, with 11 bases between. CDR3 length: 14 amino acids. CDR1 is SGHDT and CDR2 is YYEEEE in the germline V gene. In DNA form, the CDR3 reads TGTGCCAGCAGCTTGGCCTCGGGGGTGGAGACCCAGTACTTC. Amino acids: CASSLASGVETQYF.

Concerning this clonotype: Being one base from a much bigger clone, this may be a read error. The chain uses TRBV7-9 and TRBJ2-4, with D maybe TRBD2 (5 bases). The CDR3 is 16 residues long. V was shortened by 5 bases and J by 4 bases, with 18 bases between the two germline ends. CDR1 and CDR2 from the germline V gene are SEHNR and FQNEAQ (reference sequence). CDR3 sequence: CASSPLAREFKNIQYF. DNA for the CDR3: TGTGCCAGCAGCCCCCTCGCGAGGGAATTTAAAAACATTCAGTACTTC.

This clonotype was picked up one time. The chain is built from TRBV4-2 and TRBJ1-5, with D possibly TRBD1 on 6 matching bases. The CDR3 covers 16 residues. The germline CDR1 and CDR2 sequences are LGHNA and YNFKEQ. Trimming removed 6 bases at V and 4 bases at J, with 19 bases between. CDR3 protein: CASRPLAGGFNQPQHF. Written as DNA, the CDR3 is TGTGCCAGCAGACCACTAGCGGGGGGCTTTAATCAGCCCCAGCATTTT.

This clonotype was detected many times. This rearrangement joins TRBV20-1 to TRBJ2-2; 8 nucleotides line up with TRBD2. This CDR3 has 14 residues. V shed 0 bases and J 8 bases; nucleotides not matched to a gene: 5. Germline V lookup: CDR1 DFQATT, CDR2 SNEGSKA (reference sequence). CDR3 coding DNA: TGCAGTGCTAGAGACCGGGGGGGGGCTGGGGAGCTGTTTTTT. Translating gives CSARDRGGAGELFF.

This clonotype was seen just once. The chain joins TRBV29-1 to TRBJ2-3; the match to TRBD2 covers 11 bases. V trimming: 7 bases; J trimming: 4 bases; junction bases outside the gene matches: 10. The germline V gene has CDR1 SQVTM and CDR2 ANQGSEA. The CDR3 spans 15 residues. CDR3 sequence reads: CSGGASGRLPDTQYF. DNA of the CDR3: TGCAGCGGGGGAGCTAGCGGGAGGCTGCCAGATACGCAGTATTTT.

Worth noting for this clonotype: A much larger clone is a single base away; this may be a read error. CDR3 sequence reads: CSARDKRGQATQYF. In DNA, the CDR3 is TGCAGTGCTAGAGACAAGCGGGGCCAAGCGACCCAGTACTTC. The chain joins TRBV20-1 to TRBJ2-5; TRBD2 matches 7 bases. CDR3 size: 14 residues. The germline V gene encodes CDR1 DFQATT and CDR2 SNEGSKA (reference sequence).

This clonotype was found many times. The rearrangement joins TRBV20-1 to TRBJ2-3; tentative D call: TRBD1 (5 bases). Germline V lookup: CDR1 DFQATT, CDR2 SNEGSKA (reference sequence). The CDR3 is 13 residues long. Trimming took 8 bases from V and 0 from J, leaving 12 bases between them. CDR3 DNA sequence: TGCAGTACCCGACAGACTAGCACAGATACGCAGTATTTT. Its protein product is CSTRQTSTDTQYF.

This clonotype was found many times. The V and J genes are TRBV5-1 and TRBJ2-7; D call uncertain. Trimming left V 0 bases short and J 1 base short, with 8 bases between. Germline CDR1 SGHRS, CDR2 YFSETQ. The CDR3 runs 14 residues. The CDR3 sequence: CASSLEVGSYEQYF. In DNA form, the CDR3 reads TGCGCCAGCAGCTTGGAGGTGGGTTCCTACGAGCAGTACTTC.